The rows below give T cell receptor beta chains drawn from one sample of a study of beta chain features in type 1 diabetes. Assay: immunoSEQ multiplex PCR; the TCRdb copy retains only in-frame clones and omits some. Of some 150,000 clones in the sample, nearly 50% were seen once. What was sequenced was Tregs from blood. Receptors originate from a man between 18 and 29 years old in good health. Both conserved end residues are part of each CDR3. Fields, in order: V gene, J gene, clone size, D gene, CDR3 protein, CDR3 DNA. A D gene is named only where the DNA matches it firmly. Expanded clones are given a class, and other clones once, few, many or no size at all.

V gene: TRBV9; J gene: TRBJ2-5; clone size: once; D gene: TRBD2; CDR3 protein: CASSVGLAGGQYQETQYF; CDR3 DNA: TGTGCCAGCAGCGTAGGGCTAGCGGGGGGACAGTACCAAGAGACCCAGTACTTC
V gene: TRBV5-6; J gene: TRBJ2-2; clone size: .; D gene: TRBD1; CDR3 protein: CASSSYRGPTGELFF; CDR3 DNA: TGTGCCAGCAGCTCGTACAGGGGGCCCACCGGGGAGCTGTTTTTT
V gene: TRBV30; J gene: TRBJ2-7; clone size: .; D gene: .; CDR3 protein: CAWSVLKEGSYEQYF; CDR3 DNA: TGTGCCTGGAGTGTACTGAAGGAGGGCTCCTACGAGCAGTACTTC
V gene: TRBV6-6; J gene: TRBJ1-1; clone size: .; D gene: .; CDR3 protein: CASRRGRLRNTEAFF; CDR3 DNA: TGTGCCAGCCGCCGGGGGAGGCTCCGGAACACTGAAGCTTTCTTT
V gene: TRBV2; J gene: TRBJ2-7; clone size: .; D gene: .; CDR3 protein: CASSEVFVGEQYF; CDR3 DNA: TGTGCCAGCAGCGAGGTTTTTGTGGGCGAGCAGTACTTC
V gene: TRBV30; J gene: TRBJ1-4; clone size: .; D gene: .; CDR3 protein: CAWIDGGLEKLFF; CDR3 DNA: TGTGCCTGGATAGACGGAGGACTCGAAAAACTGTTTTTT
V gene: TRBV13; J gene: TRBJ2-7; clone size: .; D gene: .; CDR3 protein: CASSLRGRGHEQYF; CDR3 DNA: TGTGCCAGCAGCTTACGGGGCAGGGGCCACGAGCAGTACTTC
V gene: TRBV18; J gene: TRBJ2-6; clone size: few; D gene: TRBD1; CDR3 protein: CASSLDRVAGANVLTF; CDR3 DNA: TGTGCCAGCTCACTAGACAGGGTGGCTGGGGCCAACGTCCTGACTTTC
V gene: TRBV5-1; J gene: TRBJ2-2; clone size: .; D gene: TRBD1; CDR3 protein: CASSQNRGSAGELFF; CDR3 DNA: TGCGCCAGCAGCCAAAACAGGGGGTCGGCCGGGGAGCTGTTTTTT
V gene: TRBV27; J gene: TRBJ2-2; clone size: .; D gene: TRBD2; CDR3 protein: CASRFNGRANTGELFF; CDR3 DNA: TGTGCCAGCCGGTTTAACGGGAGGGCGAACACCGGGGAGCTGTTTTTT
V gene: TRBV11-3; J gene: TRBJ2-3; clone size: few; D gene: .; CDR3 protein: CASSKGAPNVADTQYF; CDR3 DNA: TGTGCCAGCAGCAAAGGGGCTCCGAATGTGGCAGATACGCAGTATTTT
V gene: TRBV7-2; J gene: TRBJ1-5; clone size: .; D gene: TRBD1; CDR3 protein: CASSLQTGDNQPQHF; CDR3 DNA: TGTGCCAGCAGCTTGCAGACAGGGGACAATCAGCCCCAGCATTTT
V gene: TRBV19; J gene: TRBJ2-3; clone size: .; D gene: TRBD2; CDR3 protein: CASSTRTSGSTDTQYF; CDR3 DNA: TGTGCCAGTAGTACTCGGACTAGCGGGAGCACAGATACGCAGTATTTT
V gene: TRBV7-9; J gene: TRBJ1-6; clone size: .; D gene: .; CDR3 protein: CASSLSPDSSYNSPLHF; CDR3 DNA: TGTGCCAGCAGCTTATCACCGGACAGCTCCTATAATTCACCCCTCCACTTT
V gene: TRBV10-3; J gene: TRBJ2-3; clone size: .; D gene: .; CDR3 protein: CAISGSGGTDTQYF; CDR3 DNA: TGTGCCATCAGTGGCTCGGGAGGCACAGATACGCAGTATTTT
V gene: TRBV6-5; J gene: TRBJ2-7; clone size: .; D gene: .; CDR3 protein: CASSPTPSPSYEQYF; CDR3 DNA: TGTGCCAGCAGCCCGACACCGTCCCCTTCCTACGAGCAGTACTTC
V gene: TRBV5-5; J gene: TRBJ1-2; clone size: few; D gene: TRBD1; CDR3 protein: CASSLAPDRDYGYTF; CDR3 DNA: TGTGCCAGCAGCTTGGCCCCGGACAGGGACTATGGCTACACCTTC
V gene: TRBV29-1; J gene: TRBJ2-5; clone size: few; D gene: .; CDR3 protein: CSVAREIEETQYF; CDR3 DNA: TGCAGCGTAGCCAGGGAAATAGAAGAGACCCAGTACTTC
V gene: TRBV28; J gene: TRBJ1-2; clone size: .; D gene: .; CDR3 protein: CASSLQGSYGYTF; CDR3 DNA: TGTGCCAGCAGTTTACAGGGCTCCTATGGCTACACCTTC
V gene: TRBV7-2; J gene: TRBJ1-2; clone size: .; D gene: TRBD1; CDR3 protein: CASSTTRRGKYGYTF; CDR3 DNA: TGTGCCAGCAGCACCACCCGCAGGGGGAAGTATGGCTACACCTTC
V gene: TRBV2; J gene: TRBJ1-2; clone size: few; D gene: .; CDR3 protein: CATRVPANYGYTF; CDR3 DNA: TGTGCCACTCGGGTGCCAGCTAACTATGGCTACACCTTC
V gene: TRBV5-1; J gene: TRBJ1-3; clone size: few; D gene: TRBD1; CDR3 protein: CASSSDRAGNTIYF; CDR3 DNA: TGCGCCAGCAGTTCCGACAGGGCCGGGAACACCATATATTTT
V gene: TRBV2; J gene: TRBJ1-5; clone size: .; D gene: .; CDR3 protein: CASSEWAFNQPQHF; CDR3 DNA: TGTGCCAGCAGTGAATGGGCCTTCAATCAGCCCCAGCATTTT
V gene: TRBV7-2; J gene: TRBJ2-7; clone size: .; D gene: .; CDR3 protein: CASSLGPQRTYEQYF; CDR3 DNA: TGTGCCAGCAGCTTAGGACCTCAGCGGACCTACGAGCAGTACTTC
V gene: TRBV7-2; J gene: TRBJ2-3; clone size: many; D gene: .; CDR3 protein: CASSSRGMGTDTQYF; CDR3 DNA: TGTGCCAGCAGCTCCAGGGGAATGGGGACAGATACGCAGTATTTT
V gene: TRBV14; J gene: TRBJ2-1; clone size: .; D gene: TRBD2; CDR3 protein: CASSHFSGSNEQFF; CDR3 DNA: TGTGCCAGCAGCCATTTCAGCGGGAGCAATGAGCAGTTCTTC
V gene: TRBV4-2; J gene: TRBJ2-7; clone size: .; D gene: TRBD1; CDR3 protein: CASSHSPGQGIYEQYF; CDR3 DNA: TGTGCCAGCAGCCATTCCCCGGGACAGGGAATTTACGAGCAGTACTTC
V gene: TRBV28; J gene: TRBJ1-2; clone size: once; D gene: TRBD1; CDR3 protein: CASSYRGLLNYGYTF; CDR3 DNA: TGTGCCAGCAGTTATAGGGGGCTCCTTAACTATGGCTACACCTTC
V gene: TRBV5-4; J gene: TRBJ2-2; clone size: few; D gene: .; CDR3 protein: CASSAEGSYTGELFF; CDR3 DNA: TGTGCCAGCAGCGCGGAAGGTAGCTACACCGGGGAGCTGTTTTTT
V gene: TRBV10-3; J gene: TRBJ1-5; clone size: few; D gene: .; CDR3 protein: CAISGENQPQHF; CDR3 DNA: TGTGCCATCAGTGGGGAGAATCAGCCCCAGCATTTT
V gene: TRBV4-3; J gene: TRBJ1-2; clone size: few; D gene: TRBD1; CDR3 protein: CASSQPETGGRGGYTF; CDR3 DNA: TGCGCCAGCAGCCAACCCGAAACAGGGGGAAGAGGCGGCTACACCTTC
V gene: TRBV5-6; J gene: TRBJ2-7; clone size: .; D gene: .; CDR3 protein: CASSLSPYEQYF; CDR3 DNA: TGTGCCAGCAGCTTGAGCCCTTACGAGCAGTACTTC
V gene: TRBV5-6; J gene: TRBJ2-7; clone size: .; D gene: .; CDR3 protein: CASSFPGQRKQYF; CDR3 DNA: TGTGCCAGCAGCTTCCCTGGACAGAGAAAGCAGTACTTC
V gene: TRBV20-1; J gene: TRBJ1-2; clone size: .; D gene: .; CDR3 protein: CSASHRVGYTF; CDR3 DNA: TGCAGTGCTAGTCACAGGGTTGGCTACACCTTC
V gene: TRBV6-5; J gene: TRBJ2-3; clone size: .; D gene: .; CDR3 protein: CASTKTVGAPDTQYF; CDR3 DNA: TGTGCCAGCACCAAAACGGTGGGGGCCCCAGATACGCAGTATTTT
V gene: TRBV19; J gene: TRBJ2-2; clone size: .; D gene: TRBD1; CDR3 protein: CASSQTGVNTGELFF; CDR3 DNA: TGTGCCAGTAGCCAGACAGGGGTTAACACCGGGGAGCTGTTTTTT
V gene: TRBV10-3; J gene: TRBJ2-7; clone size: .; D gene: TRBD2; CDR3 protein: CAISDAGTSSYEQYF; CDR3 DNA: TGTGCCATCAGTGACGCCGGGACTAGCTCCTACGAGCAGTACTTC
V gene: TRBV19; J gene: TRBJ2-3; clone size: .; D gene: TRBD2; CDR3 protein: CASNIGIAGGPSDTQYF; CDR3 DNA: TGTGCCAGTAATATAGGCATAGCGGGAGGGCCGTCAGATACGCAGTATTTT
V gene: TRBV10-3; J gene: TRBJ2-7; clone size: .; D gene: .; CDR3 protein: CAIRAQGRYEQCF; CDR3 DNA: TGTGCCATCAGGGCACAGGGCCGCTACGAGCAGTGCTTC
V gene: TRBV29-1; J gene: TRBJ2-7; clone size: .; D gene: TRBD1; CDR3 protein: CSVARTGLSYEQYF; CDR3 DNA: TGCAGCGTGGCCAGGACAGGGCTTTCCTACGAGCAGTACTTC
V gene: TRBV7-9; J gene: TRBJ1-6; clone size: .; D gene: .; CDR3 protein: CASSRDSPLHF; CDR3 DNA: TGTGCCAGCAGCCGAGATTCACCCCTCCACTTT
V gene: TRBV6-6; J gene: TRBJ2-5; clone size: .; D gene: TRBD2; CDR3 protein: CASSYSRRGQETQYF; CDR3 DNA: TGTGCCAGCAGTTACTCGAGGCGGGGGCAAGAGACCCAGTACTTC
V gene: TRBV19; J gene: TRBJ2-2; clone size: few; D gene: TRBD1; CDR3 protein: CASSIIQGAVGELFF; CDR3 DNA: TGTGCCAGTAGTATCATACAGGGGGCGGTCGGGGAGCTGTTTTTT
V gene: TRBV10-3; J gene: TRBJ2-3; clone size: .; D gene: TRBD2; CDR3 protein: CATGGASPDTQYF; CDR3 DNA: TGTGCCACCGGGGGGGCTAGTCCGGATACGCAGTATTTT
V gene: TRBV2; J gene: TRBJ1-1; clone size: .; D gene: .; CDR3 protein: CARQVISGHLANTEAFF; CDR3 DNA: TGTGCCAGACAAGTGATATCGGGACACCTAGCGAACACTGAAGCTTTCTTT
V gene: TRBV10-3; J gene: TRBJ2-3; clone size: .; D gene: TRBD2; CDR3 protein: CAISPTSGGFQDTQYF; CDR3 DNA: TGTGCCATCAGCCCGACTAGCGGGGGGTTTCAAGATACGCAGTATTTT
V gene: TRBV5-1; J gene: TRBJ2-3; clone size: few; D gene: .; CDR3 protein: CASSLRGLSTQYF; CDR3 DNA: TGCGCCAGCAGCTTGAGGGGCCTATCGACGCAGTATTTT
V gene: TRBV6-6; J gene: TRBJ1-2; clone size: .; D gene: .; CDR3 protein: CASSYGGEGYTF; CDR3 DNA: TGTGCCAGCAGTTACGGCGGGGAGGGCTACACCTTC
V gene: TRBV27; J gene: TRBJ1-1; clone size: .; D gene: .; CDR3 protein: CASRSKGGRFTEAFF; CDR3 DNA: TGTGCCAGCAGAAGTAAGGGGGGGCGGTTTACTGAAGCTTTCTTT
V gene: TRBV7-2; J gene: TRBJ2-1; clone size: few; D gene: TRBD2; CDR3 protein: CASSLALGGGYNEQFF; CDR3 DNA: TGTGCCAGCAGCTTAGCTTTGGGGGGGGGCTACAATGAGCAGTTCTTC
V gene: TRBV5-4; J gene: TRBJ2-7; clone size: .; D gene: .; CDR3 protein: CASRRAQATYEQYF; CDR3 DNA: TGTGCCAGCAGGAGGGCCCAAGCTACCTACGAGCAGTACTTC
V gene: TRBV7-2; J gene: TRBJ2-1; clone size: few; D gene: .; CDR3 protein: CASSFPGSVYNEQFF; CDR3 DNA: TGTGCCAGCAGCTTCCCGGGATCCGTATACAATGAGCAGTTCTTC